Listed below are T cell receptor beta chains from one sample, sequenced in a study of T-cell reconstitution after alpha-beta-depleted transplantation in children. TCRdb reprocessed the PCR reads with MiXCR, giving one entry per CDR3 protein. The sample has roughly 350,000 distinct CDR3 sequences; around 10% are singletons. The material was PBMCs from the stem cell graft donor, obtained from the stem cell graft. The origin of the receptors is a human donor who donated a stem cell graft to a child with acute lymphoblastic leukemia. CDR3s include the opening cysteine and the closing phenylalanine or tryptophan. D genes are given only for firm matches. The size of a clone is reported for some rows only, either as once, few or many, or as a class for expanded clones.

TRBV3-1	.	TRBJ2-5	few	TGTGCCAGCAGCTCGCCAGTGTATGTTCATACAGAGACCCAGTACTTC	CASSSPVYVHTETQYF
TRBV15	.	TRBJ2-3	.	TGTGCCACCAGCAGAGGGTGGGCTAGCAGCACAGATACGCAGTATTTT	CATSRGWASSTDTQYF
TRBV27	.	TRBJ2-7	.	TGTGCCAGCAGTTTCATCTCTAGAATCTACGAGCAGTACTTC	CASSFISRIYEQYF
TRBV29-1	.	TRBJ2-7	.	TGCAGCGTTGAAAAGGGGGGGGGGGCCTACGAGCAGTACTTC	CSVEKGGGAYEQYF
TRBV7-8	.	TRBJ2-5	few	TGTGCCAGCAGCTTAGTCGCTGGGGGGGCCGGGGAGACCCAGTACTTC	CASSLVAGGAGETQYF
TRBV28	TRBD1	TRBJ2-3	.	TGTGCCAGCAGTCCACCGGGACAGGGGGCACCAGATACGCAGTATTTT	CASSPPGQGAPDTQYF
TRBV28	TRBD1	TRBJ1-1	many	TGTGCCAGCAGAGAAGGGACAGTCTCGAACACTGAAGCTTTCTTT	CASREGTVSNTEAFF
TRBV7-3	TRBD2	TRBJ2-1	.	TGTGCCAGCAGCTCTCCATTCCGCCCGGGGCTAGCGGGATGGAATGAGCAGTTCTTC	CASSSPFRPGLAGWNEQFF
TRBV4-3	TRBD1	TRBJ2-1	.	TGCGCCAGCAGCCAAGGGACAGGGTTCAATGAGCAGTTCTTC	CASSQGTGFNEQFF
TRBV12-3/TRBV12-4	.	TRBJ2-5	.	TGTGCCAGCGGGAAGGGACAATCCCTCCAAGAGACCCAGTACTTC	CASGKGQSLQETQYF
TRBV27	.	TRBJ2-1	.	TGTGCCAGCAGCCCCGGGACAAACAGTTACAATGAGCAGTTCTTC	CASSPGTNSYNEQFF
TRBV20-1	TRBD2	TRBJ2-3	many	TGCAGTGCCAGGGCCAGCGGGAGGGTGGAAGATACGCAGTATTTT	CSARASGRVEDTQYF
TRBV6-1	.	TRBJ2-1	.	TGTGCCAGCAGTCGAACGACAAGAACTTACAATGAGCAGTTCTTC	CASSRTTRTYNEQFF
TRBV20-1	TRBD2	TRBJ2-2	.	TGCAGTGCTAGTAGCACTAGCGGGGGAACCGGGGAGCTGTTTTTT	CSASSTSGGTGELFF
TRBV5-1	TRBD1	TRBJ2-1	.	TGCGCCAGCAGCTTGACGGGACAGGATACTAATGAGCAGTTCTTC	CASSLTGQDTNEQFF
TRBV13	.	TRBJ1-4	.	TGTGCCAGCAGCTTAGGGGAGCCTAATGAAAAACTGTTTTTT	CASSLGEPNEKLFF
TRBV7-9	TRBD2	TRBJ2-3	few	TGTGCCATGAGGCATCTAGCGGGAGGTGGTGGAGATACGCAGTATTTT	CAMRHLAGGGGDTQYF
TRBV12-3/TRBV12-4	.	TRBJ2-7	.	TGTGCCAGCAGTTTAGTCTTCGCGGAGGGGGAATACGAGCAGTACTTC	CASSLVFAEGEYEQYF
TRBV3-1	TRBD2	TRBJ2-7	.	TGTGCCAGCAGATTCGCCGGGACTAGCTACGAGCAGTACTTC	CASRFAGTSYEQYF
TRBV28	TRBD2	TRBJ2-7	many	TGTGCCAGCAGTTTCGGGGGCGGGAGGGGCTACGAGCAGTACTTC	CASSFGGGRGYEQYF
TRBV3-1	.	TRBJ2-7	.	TGTGCCAGCAGCGAAGGACTAACCCCCTACGAGCAGTACTTC	CASSEGLTPYEQYF
TRBV27	.	TRBJ1-5	many	TGTGCCAGCAGTTTTGTGGGGGCGGGTCAGCCCCAGCATTTT	CASSFVGAGQPQHF
TRBV28	TRBD1	TRBJ2-7	.	TGTGCCAGCAGGGGGACAGGGAGGTCCTACGAGCAGTACTTC	CASRGTGRSYEQYF
TRBV5-1	.	TRBJ1-1	.	TGCGCCAGCAGCTTGGCCCAGGGTTATACTGAAGCTTTCTTT	CASSLAQGYTEAFF
TRBV5-1	TRBD2	TRBJ2-7	few	TGCGCCAGCAGGGAAGGACTAGCGGGGATGAACGAGCAGTACTTC	CASREGLAGMNEQYF
TRBV11-2	TRBD2	TRBJ2-1	.	TGTGCCAGCAGCTTCCGGACGGGACTAGCGGGACCTCCATCGTTCTTC	CASSFRTGLAGPPSFF
TRBV29-1	TRBD2	TRBJ2-5	few	TGCAGCGTTGAACCTGGGGGGGGTGTGGAGACCCAGTACTTC	CSVEPGGGVETQYF
TRBV6-2/TRBV6-3	.	TRBJ2-1	many	TGTGCCAGCAGTCACTCCCTGGTTGAGCAGTTCTTC	CASSHSLVEQFF
TRBV5-1	.	TRBJ1-3	many	TGCGCCAGCAGTGAGACTGCCGGAAACACCATATATTTT	CASSETAGNTIYF
TRBV20-1	.	TRBJ2-1	.	TGCAGTGCCCGAGTCGGGGCTGAGCAGTTCTTC	CSARVGAEQFF
TRBV6-1	TRBD1	TRBJ1-1	many	TGTGCCAGCAGTCGATACGACAGGGGACCCATGAACACTGAAGCTTTCTTT	CASSRYDRGPMNTEAFF
TRBV6-2/TRBV6-3	TRBD2	TRBJ2-5	.	TGTGCCAGCAGTTCACTTTGGACTAGCGGGAGCAAGACCCAGTACTTC	CASSSLWTSGSKTQYF
TRBV6-1	.	TRBJ2-3	few	TGTGCCAGCAGTGCCCATAAAGGGGTAGGGAGCACAGATACGCAGTATTTT	CASSAHKGVGSTDTQYF
TRBV5-1	.	TRBJ2-7	.	TGCGCCAGCAGCTTAGAGGGCCCCAGGTCCCACGAGCAGTACTTC	CASSLEGPRSHEQYF
TRBV7-2	.	TRBJ2-7	.	TGTGCCAGCAGCTTATTGGGGACCGACTCCTACGAGCAGTACTTC	CASSLLGTDSYEQYF
TRBV27	.	TRBJ2-7	.	TGTGCCAGCAGTCTTCGGCCTTCGGGGGCCCTCTACGAGCAGTACTTC	CASSLRPSGALYEQYF
TRBV7-9	TRBD2	TRBJ2-7	.	TGTGCCAGCAGCTTAGACGGACTAGCGGGAGACGAGCAGTACTTC	CASSLDGLAGDEQYF
TRBV29-1	.	TRBJ2-1	.	TGCAGCGTTGACCTGGTAGCGTCAAGCTCCTACAATGAGCAGTTCTTC	CSVDLVASSSYNEQFF
TRBV2	.	TRBJ1-5	few	TGTGCCAGCAGGGAAGGGACGTTATCTAATCAGCCCCAGCATTTT	CASREGTLSNQPQHF
TRBV7-8	.	TRBJ2-7	few	TGTGCCAGCAGTCCTACTTCGACCTACGAGCAGTACTTC	CASSPTSTYEQYF
TRBV11-2	.	TRBJ2-4	few	TGTGCCAGCAGCGGGATTGTGGACATTCAGTACTTC	CASSGIVDIQYF
TRBV28	.	TRBJ2-7	.	TGTGCCAGCAGTTTAGGGCAGGGGGGAGTAAGAGAGCAGTACTTC	CASSLGQGGVREQYF
TRBV6-5	TRBD2	TRBJ2-3	.	TGTGCCAGCAGTTACTTTCGTGGGACTAGCGGGAAAACAGATACGCAGTATTTT	CASSYFRGTSGKTDTQYF
TRBV3-1	.	TRBJ2-1	.	TGTGCCAGCAGCCAAGGAGCTTGGGGGCTTGCGAACGACAATGAGCAGTTCTTC	CASSQGAWGLANDNEQFF
TRBV7-9	.	TRBJ2-5	.	TGTGCCAGCAGCTTAGGGTCGGGGTTCCAAGAGACCCAGTACTTC	CASSLGSGFQETQYF
TRBV4-2	.	TRBJ2-1	few	TGTGCCAGCAGCCACGAGCCTTTGGCGGCAAGCTCCTACAATGAGCAGTTCTTC	CASSHEPLAASSYNEQFF
TRBV20-1	TRBD2	TRBJ2-7	.	TGCAGTGCTAGCCTCTTACTAGCGGGAGGTAATGGCGAGCAGTACTTC	CSASLLLAGGNGEQYF
TRBV5-1	TRBD1	TRBJ1-1	.	TGCGCCAGCAGCTTGCTACAGGGGGCCTGGGCTGAAGCTTTCTTT	CASSLLQGAWAEAFF
TRBV28	.	TRBJ2-7	many	TGTGCCAGCAGTTTGAGAGAACGGGAGCTCTACGAGCAGTACTTC	CASSLRERELYEQYF
TRBV29-1	.	TRBJ2-5	few	TGCAGCGTTGTTGGGGGTGAGACCCAGTACTTC	CSVVGGETQYF
TRBV12-3/TRBV12-4	.	TRBJ2-7	.	TGTGCCAGCAGTTTTTGGAGGGAATCCTACGAGCAGTACTTC	CASSFWRESYEQYF
TRBV29-1	.	TRBJ2-1	few	TGCAGCGTTTGGCAATACAATGAGCAGTTCTTC	CSVWQYNEQFF
TRBV27	.	TRBJ2-5	many	TGTGCCAGCAGTTCCCATCATCAGGCGGGCGAGACCCAGTACTTC	CASSSHHQAGETQYF
TRBV7-2	.	TRBJ2-1	few	TGTGCCAGCAGCCCTTACTCTCCAACTCAGTTCTTC	CASSPYSPTQFF
TRBV5-6	TRBD2	TRBJ2-2	.	TGTGCCAGCAGCAGAAGGACTAGCACCGCCGGGGAGCTGTTTTTT	CASSRRTSTAGELFF
TRBV3-1	.	TRBJ2-6	few	TGTGCCAGCAGCCAAGATCGTGGGCACTCTGGGGCCAACGTCCTGACTTTC	CASSQDRGHSGANVLTF
TRBV12-3/TRBV12-4	.	TRBJ2-7	.	TGTGCCAGCAGCCTTGGTCCACAGCCCGAGCAGTACTTC	CASSLGPQPEQYF
TRBV20-1	TRBD2	TRBJ2-1	few	TGCAGTGCTAGCGTCCGGGGGGGGAATGAGCAGTTCTTC	CSASVRGGNEQFF
TRBV5-6	.	TRBJ2-3	.	TGTGCCAGCAGCTTGCGCGGACAGGATACGCAGTATTTT	CASSLRGQDTQYF